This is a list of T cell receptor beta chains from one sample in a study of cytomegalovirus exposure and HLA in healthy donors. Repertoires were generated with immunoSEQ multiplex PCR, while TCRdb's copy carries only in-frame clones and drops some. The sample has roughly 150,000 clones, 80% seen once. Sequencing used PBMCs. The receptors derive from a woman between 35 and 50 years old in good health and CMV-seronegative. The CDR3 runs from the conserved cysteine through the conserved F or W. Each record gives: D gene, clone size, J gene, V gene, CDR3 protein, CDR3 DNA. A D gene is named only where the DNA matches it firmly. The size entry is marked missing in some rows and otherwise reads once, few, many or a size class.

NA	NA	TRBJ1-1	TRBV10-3	CAISAGRGVSTEAFF	TGTGCCATCAGTGCGGGTCGGGGGGTTAGCACTGAAGCTTTCTTT
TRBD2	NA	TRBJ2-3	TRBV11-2	CASSGSGSTDTQYF	TGTGCCAGCAGCGGTAGCGGGAGCACAGATACGCAGTATTTT
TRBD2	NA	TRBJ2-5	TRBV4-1	CASSQDWLAGGETQYF	TGCGCCAGCAGCCAAGATTGGCTAGCGGGAGGAGAGACCCAGTACTTC
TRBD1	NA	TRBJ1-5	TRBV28	CASSSPGQGYQPQHF	TGTGCCAGCAGTTCACCGGGACAGGGCTATCAGCCCCAGCATTTT
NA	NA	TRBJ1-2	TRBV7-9	CASSLGLERGYTF	TGTGCCAGCAGCTTAGGTCTGGAGAGAGGCTACACCTTC
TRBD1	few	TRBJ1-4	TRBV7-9	CASTVRTGRNEKLFF	TGTGCCAGCACCGTAAGGACAGGGCGAAATGAAAAACTGTTTTTT
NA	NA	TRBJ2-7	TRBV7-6	CASSLVKGPYSSYEQYF	TGTGCCAGCAGCTTAGTAAAGGGGCCGTACAGCTCCTACGAGCAGTACTTC
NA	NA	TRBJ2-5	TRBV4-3	CASSPSRTDSKQETQYF	TGCGCCAGCAGCCCCTCACGGACAGACTCGAAACAAGAGACCCAGTACTTC
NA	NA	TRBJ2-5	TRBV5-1	CASSIAGQGGETQYF	TGCGCCAGCAGCATAGCGGGACAGGGTGGGGAGACCCAGTACTTC
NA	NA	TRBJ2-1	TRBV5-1	CASSLAPGGSYNEQFF	TGCGCCAGCAGCTTGGCCCCGGGGGGCAGCTACAATGAGCAGTTCTTC
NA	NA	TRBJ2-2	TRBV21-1	CASRLAGGSGELFF	TGTGCCAGCAGACTAGCGGGGGGGTCGGGGGAGCTGTTTTTT
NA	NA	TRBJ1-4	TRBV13	CASSLQGRQTYNEKLFF	TGTGCCAGCAGCTTACAAGGTCGACAGACCTATAATGAAAAACTGTTTTTT
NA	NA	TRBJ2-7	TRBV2	CASSESGLLSYEQYF	TGTGCCAGCAGTGAATCAGGACTCCTCTCCTACGAGCAGTACTTC
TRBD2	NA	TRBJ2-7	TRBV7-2	CASSFLSGTHYEQYF	TGTGCCAGCAGCTTTCTTAGCGGGACGCACTACGAGCAGTACTTC
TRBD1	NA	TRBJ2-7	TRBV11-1	CASSTGTGAYEQYF	TGTGCCAGCAGCACCGGGACAGGGGCCTACGAGCAGTACTTC